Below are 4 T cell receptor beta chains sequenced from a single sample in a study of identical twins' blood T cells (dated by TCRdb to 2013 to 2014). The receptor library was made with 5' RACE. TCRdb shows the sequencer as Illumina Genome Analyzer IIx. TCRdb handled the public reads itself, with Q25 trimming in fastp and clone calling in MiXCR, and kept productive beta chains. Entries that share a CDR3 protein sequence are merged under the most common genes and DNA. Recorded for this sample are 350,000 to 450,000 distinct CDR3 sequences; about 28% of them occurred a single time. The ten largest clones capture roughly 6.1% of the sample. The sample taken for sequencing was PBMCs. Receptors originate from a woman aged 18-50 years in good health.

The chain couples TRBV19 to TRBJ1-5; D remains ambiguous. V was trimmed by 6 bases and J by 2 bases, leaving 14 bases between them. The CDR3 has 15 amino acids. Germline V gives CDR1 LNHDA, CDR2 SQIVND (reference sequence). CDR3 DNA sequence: TGTGCCAGTAGCCCCCGTCGAGGTGGCAATCAGCCCCAGCATTTT. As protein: CASSPRRGGNQPQHF.

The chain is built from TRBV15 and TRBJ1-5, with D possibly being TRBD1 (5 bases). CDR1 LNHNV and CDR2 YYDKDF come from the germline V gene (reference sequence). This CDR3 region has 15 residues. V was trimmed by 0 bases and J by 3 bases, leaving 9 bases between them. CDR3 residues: CATSRDKGYNQPQHF. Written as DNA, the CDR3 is TGTGCCACCAGCAGAGATAAGGGGTACAATCAGCCCCAGCATTTT.

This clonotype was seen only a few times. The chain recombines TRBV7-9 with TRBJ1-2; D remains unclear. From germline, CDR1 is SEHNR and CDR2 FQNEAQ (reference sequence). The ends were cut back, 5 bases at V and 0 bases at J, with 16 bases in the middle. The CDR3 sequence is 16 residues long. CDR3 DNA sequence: TGTGCCAGCAGCCGTGGATCGACGACAACTAACTATGGCTACACCTTC. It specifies CASSRGSTTTNYGYTF. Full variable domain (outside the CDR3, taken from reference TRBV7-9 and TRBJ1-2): DTGVSQNPRHKITKRGQNVTFRCDPISEHNRLYWYRQTLGQGPEFLTYFQNEAQLEKSRLLSDRFSAERPKGSFSTLEIQRTEQGDSAMYLCASSRGSTTTNYGYTFGSGTRLTVV.

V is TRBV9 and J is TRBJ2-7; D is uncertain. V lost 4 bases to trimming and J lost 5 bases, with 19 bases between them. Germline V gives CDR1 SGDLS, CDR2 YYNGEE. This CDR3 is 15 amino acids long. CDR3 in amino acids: CASSPRVSSSNEQYF. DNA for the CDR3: TGTGCCAGCAGCCCCCGGGTTAGCTCGTCCAACGAGCAGTACTTC. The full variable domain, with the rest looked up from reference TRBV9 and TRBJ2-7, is DSGVTQTPKHLITATGQRVTLRCSPRSGDLSVYWYQQSLDQGLQFLIQYYNGEERAKGNILERFSAQQFPDLHSELNLSSLELGDSALYFCASSPRVSSSNEQYFGPGTRLTVT.